The clone carrying this T cell receptor (beta chain) appeared many times. The data belong to a study of T-cell reconstitution after alpha-beta-depleted transplantation in children. V shed 4 bases and J 7 bases; nucleotides not matched to a gene: 22. This CDR3 contains 20 residues. The germline gives CDR1 SGHAT, CDR2 FQNNGV. A library of TCRbeta sequences, prepared with unique molecular identifiers, was generated. TCRdb reprocessed the PCR reads with MiXCR, giving one entry per CDR3 protein. The table includes about 200,000 distinct CDR3 sequences, 13% to 15% detected once. The source material was PBMCs from the stem cell graft donor, sampled from the stem cell graft. The rearrangement uses TRBV11-2 and TRBJ2-1; 10 nucleotides align to TRBD2. The clonotype originates from a human donor who donated a stem cell graft to a child with acute lymphoblastic leukemia. The CDR3 is CASSSPDGRGLAVRGNEQFF. CDR3 coding DNA: TGTGCCAGCAGCTCCCCGGACGGACGAGGACTAGCGGTGAGGGGGAATGAGCAGTTCTTC.